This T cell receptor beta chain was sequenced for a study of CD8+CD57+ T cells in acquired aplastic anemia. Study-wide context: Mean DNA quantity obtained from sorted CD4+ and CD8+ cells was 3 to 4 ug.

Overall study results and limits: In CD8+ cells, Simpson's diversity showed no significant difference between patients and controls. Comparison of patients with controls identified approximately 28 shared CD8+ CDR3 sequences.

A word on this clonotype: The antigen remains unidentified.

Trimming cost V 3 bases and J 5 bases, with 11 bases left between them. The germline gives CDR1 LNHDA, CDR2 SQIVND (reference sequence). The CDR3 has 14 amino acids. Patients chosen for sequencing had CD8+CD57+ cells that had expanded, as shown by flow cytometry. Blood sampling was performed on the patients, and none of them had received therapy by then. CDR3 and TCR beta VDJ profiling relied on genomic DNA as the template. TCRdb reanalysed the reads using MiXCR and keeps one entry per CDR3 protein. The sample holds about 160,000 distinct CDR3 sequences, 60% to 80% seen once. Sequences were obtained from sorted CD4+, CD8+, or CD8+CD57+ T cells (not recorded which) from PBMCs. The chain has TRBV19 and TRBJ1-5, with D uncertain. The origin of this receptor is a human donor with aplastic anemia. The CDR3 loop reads CASSISQVDQPQHF. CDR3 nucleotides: TGTGCCAGTAGTATTAGTCAGGTTGATCAGCCCCAGCATTTT. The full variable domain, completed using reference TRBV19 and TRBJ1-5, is DGGITQSPKYLFRKEGQNVTLSCEQNLNHDAMYWYRQDPGQGLRLIYYSQIVNDFQKGDIAEGYSVSREKKESFPLTVTSAQKNPTAFYLCASSISQVDQPQHFGDGTRLSIL.